Presented here are 10 T cell receptor beta chains from one specimen sequenced in a study of shared clonotypes between healthy human individuals. Method: immunoSEQ multiplex PCR; TCRdb's copy keeps in-frame clones and lacks some. The sample shows about half a million clones, around four fifths of them seen only once. The sequencing input was PBMCs. These TCRs come from a woman in her 40s in good health. Some clones in this sample may be carry-over from other donors' samples.

This chain connects TRBV18 to TRBJ2-7; the D gene is possibly TRBD1 (5 bases). The V and J ends lost 3 bases and 2 bases respectively, with 14 bases between them. CDR3 length: 15 residues. Per the germline V gene, CDR1 is KGHSH and CDR2 is LQKENI. For the CDR3, the DNA is TGTGCCAGCTCACCCCCTTCGACAGCACCCTACGAGCAGTACTTC. This codes for CASSPPSTAPYEQYF.

The rearrangement uses TRBV19 and TRBJ2-5; D is unclear. This CDR3 contains 13 residues. V was shortened by 4 bases and J by 2 bases, with 8 bases between the two germline ends. Germline CDR1 LNHDA, CDR2 SQIVND (reference sequence). DNA for the CDR3: TGTGCCAGTAGTACTGGACCACAAGAGACCCAGTACTTC. Amino acid sequence: CASSTGPQETQYF.

The chain combines TRBV2 with TRBJ2-5; TRBD2 is a possible D gene (6 bases). Looked up from germline, CDR1 is SNHLY and CDR2 is FYNNEI. The CDR3 loop spans 13 amino acids. The V end was cut by 4 bases, the J end by 5 bases, with 11 bases between. CDR3: CASSGRGGETQYF. Written as DNA, the CDR3 is TGTGCCAGCAGTGGTAGGGGAGGCGAGACCCAGTACTTC.

The rearrangement links TRBV5-6 to TRBJ2-3; 7 bases fit TRBD2. Germline V gives CDR1 SGHDT, CDR2 YYEEEE. CDR3 length equals 16 residues. V gave up 5 bases and J gave up 4 bases; unmatched junction bases: 13. CDR3 amino acids: CASRLRIGTNPDTQYF. The CDR3 DNA reads TGTGCCAGCAGGCTAAGAATCGGGACTAATCCAGATACGCAGTATTTT.

V usage is TRBV7-2 and J usage is TRBJ2-7; 8 bases agree with TRBD2. Germline lookup yields CDR1 SGHTA and CDR2 FQGNSA. The CDR3 is made up of 15 amino acids. The V and J ends lost 2 bases and 6 bases, in that order; junction bases with no gene match: 9. DNA of the CDR3: TGTGCCAGCAGCTTAAGGACCGGGAGGGTGAGCGAGCAGTACTTC. Translated, it gives CASSLRTGRVSEQYF.

To note about this clone: It may be a read error: a sequence one base away is much more abundant. This sample includes further DNA sequences coding for the same CDR3. The rearrangement uses TRBV4-2 and TRBJ2-6; D is unresolved. The CDR3 is made up of 16 amino acids. Germline values: CDR1 LGHNA, CDR2 YNFKEQ. CDR3 nucleotide sequence: TGTGCCAGCAGTCAAGATGATAGCTCTGGGGCCAACGTCCTGACTTTC. Protein: CASSQDDSSGANVLTF.

J is TRBJ2-7 and V is TRBV9, with TRBD2 identical over 8 bases. J was trimmed by 0 bases and V by 3 bases; bases with no gene match: 5. The germline V gene encodes CDR1 SGDLS and CDR2 YYNGEE. There are 15 residues in the CDR3. CDR3 sequence reads: CASSAQAGGSYEQYF. CDR3 nucleotide sequence: TGTGCCAGCAGCGCCCAGGCGGGAGGCTCCTACGAGCAGTACTTC.

The chain carries TRBV18 and TRBJ2-7; the match to TRBD2 covers 16 bases. Germline V CDR1 and CDR2: KGHSH, LQKENI. This CDR3 comprises 17 residues. J was trimmed by 4 bases and V by 3 bases; bases with no gene match: 6. This CDR3 reads CASSPPGLAGGLYEQYF. CDR3 DNA sequence: TGTGCCAGCTCACCGCCGGGACTAGCGGGAGGGCTGTACGAGCAGTACTTC.

In this sample, this clone turned up once. This chain joins TRBV7-8 and TRBJ2-5; 15 positions agree with TRBD2. Trimming removed 5 bases from V and 4 bases from J; junction bases left unmatched: 5. This CDR3 comprises 16 residues. The germline gives CDR1 SGHVS, CDR2 FQNEAQ. CDR3 sequence reads: CASSGKGLAGGETQYF. The CDR3 coding sequence is TGTGCCAGCAGCGGTAAGGGACTAGCGGGAGGAGAGACCCAGTACTTC.

CDR3 nucleotide sequence: TGCGCCAGCAGCTTGGAGGCATCCCTCACCTACGAGCAGTACTTC. Translation: CASSLEASLTYEQYF. The gene calls are TRBV5-1 and TRBJ2-7, with D unclear. CDR1 SGHRS and CDR2 YFSETQ come from the germline V gene. Trimming took 0 bases from V and 2 from J, leaving 12 bases between them. CDR3 length equals 15 residues. Using reference TRBV5-1 and TRBJ2-7 for the parts outside the CDR3, the full variable domain is KAGVTQTPRYLIKTRGQQVTLSCSPISGHRSVSWYQQTPGQGLQFLFEYFSETQRNKGNFPGRFSGRQFSNSRSEMNVSTLELGDSALYLCASSLEASLTYEQYFGPGTRLTVT.